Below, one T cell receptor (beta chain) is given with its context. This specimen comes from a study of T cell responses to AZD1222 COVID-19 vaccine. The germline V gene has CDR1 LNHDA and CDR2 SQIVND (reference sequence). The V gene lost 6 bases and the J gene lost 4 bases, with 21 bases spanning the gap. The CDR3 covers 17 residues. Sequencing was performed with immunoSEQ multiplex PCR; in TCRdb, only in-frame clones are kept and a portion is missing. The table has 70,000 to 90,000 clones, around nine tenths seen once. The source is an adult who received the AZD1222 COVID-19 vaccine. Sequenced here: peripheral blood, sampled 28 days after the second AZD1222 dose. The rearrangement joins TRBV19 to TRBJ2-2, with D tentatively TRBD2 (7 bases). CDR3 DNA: TGTGCCAGTAGCGACCAACGGGGGGCGCGGGGCACCGGGGAGCTGTTTTTT. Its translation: CASSDQRGARGTGELFF.